The T cell receptor beta chain under discussion was sequenced for a study of lymphopenia after photon versus proton radiotherapy. Points from the study as a whole: Oligoclonal CD8+ Temra expansion after nadir drove photon patients' diversity drop.

Trimming removed 0 bases at V and 0 bases at J, with 9 bases between. The germline CDR1 and CDR2 sequences are SGHDT and YYEEEE. The CDR3 contains 15 residues. As to this clone: Antigen: not known.

Clones were read by immunoSEQ multiplex PCR, and TCRdb kept only the in-frame ones, dropping some. Of more than 25,000 clones in the sample, over 80% were seen once. V is TRBV5-6 and J is TRBJ1-1; D remains ambiguous. Sequencing used peripheral blood, obtained from a patient treated with photon-based radiotherapy. This sequence was found in a middle-aged man with gastric cancer. CDR3 nucleotides: TGTGCCAGCAGCTTGGCAAGGTCGGTGAACACTGAAGCTTTCTTT. It translates to CASSLARSVNTEAFF.